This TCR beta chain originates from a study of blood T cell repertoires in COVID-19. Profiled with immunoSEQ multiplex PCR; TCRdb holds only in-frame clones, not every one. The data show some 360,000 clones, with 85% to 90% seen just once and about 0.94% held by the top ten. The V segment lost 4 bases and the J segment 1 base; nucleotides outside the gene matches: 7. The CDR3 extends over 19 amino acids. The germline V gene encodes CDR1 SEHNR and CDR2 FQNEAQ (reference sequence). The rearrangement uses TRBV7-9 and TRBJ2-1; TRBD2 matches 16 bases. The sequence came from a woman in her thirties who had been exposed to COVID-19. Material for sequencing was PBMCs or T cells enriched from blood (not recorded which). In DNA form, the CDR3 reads TGTGCCAGCAGCTCCCTGGGACTAGCGGGAGGGAGGTCCTACAATGAGCAGTTCTTC. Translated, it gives CASSSLGLAGGRSYNEQFF.